These 9 T cell receptor beta chains came from one sample sequenced in a study of blood T cells in healthy people across ages. Together with a sample-barcoded 5' primer, a J-beta primer mix was included in a second PCR lasting about 6 to 11 cycles. TCRdb re-called the 5' RACE reads through MiXCR, storing one row per CDR3 protein. The table includes about 650,000 distinct CDR3 sequences, about 30% detected once. The specimen sequenced was blood. The receptors derive from a woman aged 80 or older in good health.

This clonotype was seen at least ten times. The V call is TRBV5-1, the J call TRBJ2-7; 7 nucleotides agree with TRBD1. Germline V CDR1 and CDR2: SGHRS, YFSETQ. This CDR3 comprises 15 residues. V trimming: 3 bases; J trimming: 1 base; junction bases outside the gene matches: 7. CDR3 sequence (DNA): TGCGCCAGCAGCTGGCAGACAGGGAGATCCTACGAGCAGTACTTC. Residues: CASSWQTGRSYEQYF. The full variable domain, rest sourced from reference TRBV5-1 and TRBJ2-7, is KAGVTQTPRYLIKTRGQQVTLSCSPISGHRSVSWYQQTPGQGLQFLFEYFSETQRNKGNFPGRFSGRQFSNSRSEMNVSTLELGDSALYLCASSWQTGRSYEQYFGPGTRLTVT.

There are many counts of this clonotype. The CDR3 loop is CASSINRGLSYNEQFF. In nucleotides, the CDR3 is TGCGCCAGCAGCATCAACAGGGGTTTGTCCTACAATGAGCAGTTCTTC. This chain links TRBV5-1 with TRBJ2-1; 7 nucleotides align to TRBD1. Germline V lookup: CDR1 SGHRS, CDR2 YFSETQ. This CDR3 region has 16 residues. V was clipped by 4 bases and J by 1 base; unmatched bases: 8.

Concerning this clonotype itself: At one of its ends the junction is not consistent with the germline gene, which may arise from a read error. The chain recombines TRBV6-1 with TRBJ2-3; weak D call: TRBD2 (5 bases). Germline V gene lookup returns CDR1 MNHNS and CDR2 SASEGT. This CDR3 is built from 16 residues. CDR3 loop: CASSERVLSSTDAQYF. CDR3 bases: TGTGCCAGCAGTGAGAGGGTATTATCGAGCACAGATGCGCAGTATTTT.

The V and J genes are TRBV11-2 and TRBJ2-5; 7 bases align to TRBD2. CDR3 length equals 14 residues. CDR1 is SGHAT, CDR2 FQNNGV, per germline. V lost 4 bases to trimming and J lost 6 bases; unmatched junction nucleotides: 8. As DNA, the CDR3 is TGTGCCAGCAGCTCGGACGGGGGGAGCAAGACCCAGTACTTC. It translates to CASSSDGGSKTQYF.

The chain links TRBV5-1 to TRBJ2-1; a weak D match, TRBD2 (6 bases). Germline V gives CDR1 SGHRS, CDR2 YFSETQ. CDR3 length equals 15 residues. Between the trimmed V and J ends, which lost 4 bases and 7 bases, there was a span of 18 bases. CDR3 DNA: TGCGCCAGCAGCGGAGGGGACGGCGACTTAAATGAGCAGTTCTTC. Protein product: CASSGGDGDLNEQFF. Variable domain in full (rest from reference TRBV5-1 and TRBJ2-1): KAGVTQTPRYLIKTRGQQVTLSCSPISGHRSVSWYQQTPGQGLQFLFEYFSETQRNKGNFPGRFSGRQFSNSRSEMNVSTLELGDSALYLCASSGGDGDLNEQFFGPGTRLTVL.

This clonotype was seen ten or more times. The V and J genes are TRBV6-2 or TRBV6-3 and TRBJ2-1; the D call may be TRBD1 or TRBD2 (5 bases each). This CDR3 comprises 11 residues. The germline V gene has CDR1 MNHEY and CDR2 SVGEGT. Trimming took off 4 bases at V and 8 bases at J, with 6 bases between the two ends. CDR3 protein: CASSWGYEQFF. In DNA, the CDR3 is TGTGCCAGCAGTTGGGGGTATGAGCAGTTCTTC.

Points on this clonotype: Possible read error: a much larger clone is one base away. The rearrangement joins TRBV2 to TRBJ2-4; unclear D gene. Germline loops: CDR1 SNHLY, CDR2 FYNNEI. V was cut by 11 bases and J by 4 bases, with 12 bases left in between. This CDR3 region has 12 residues. The CDR3 nucleotides read TGTGCCGGCGGAAAGAGTAAAAACATTCAGTACTTC. Residues: CAGGKSKNIQYF.

This clonotype has ten or more counts. The chain employs TRBV11-2 and TRBJ2-6; D is ambiguous. The germline CDR1 and CDR2 sequences are SGHAT and FQNNGV. The V end lost 7 bases, the J end lost 0 bases, and 13 bases lay between the germline ends. The CDR3 loop spans 16 amino acids. DNA for the CDR3: TGTGCCAGCAACTGGAACACCTACTCTGGGGCCAACGTCCTGACTTTC. The encoded protein is CASNWNTYSGANVLTF.

Comment on this clonotype: A much larger clone differs by one base, so this may be a read error. The chain carries TRBV6-1 and TRBJ2-4; the D gene is possibly TRBD1 (7 bases). The last part of the DNA fits TRBJ2-7 better; the J call may be wrong. CDR3 length equals 13 residues. Per germline, CDR1 MNHNS and CDR2 SASEGT. The CDR3 sequence is CASGWDSGYEQYF. DNA for the CDR3: TGTGCCAGCGGATGGGACAGCGGGTACGAGCAGTACTTC.